Detailed here is one TCR beta chain. The CDR3 length is 14 residues. Between the trimmed V and J ends, which lost 6 bases and 5 bases, there was a span of 11 bases. Germline loops: CDR1 SEHNR, CDR2 FQNEAQ (reference sequence). The data originate from a study of T cell changes during pregnancy in multiple sclerosis. The method was immunoSEQ multiplex PCR; TCRdb's version includes in-frame clones alone and lacks a portion of them. This sample has some 94,000 clones, with 80% to 95% found just once. This specimen was peripheral blood, taken in the first trimester of pregnancy. The receptor's source is a female donor in good health, enrolled as a control in a pregnancy study. The chain has TRBV7-9 and TRBJ1-6; possibly TRBD1 for D (5 bases). The DNA for the CDR3 is TGTGCCAGCAGACTTGGGGGGGATAATTCACCCCTCCACTTT. This gives the protein CASRLGGDNSPLHF.